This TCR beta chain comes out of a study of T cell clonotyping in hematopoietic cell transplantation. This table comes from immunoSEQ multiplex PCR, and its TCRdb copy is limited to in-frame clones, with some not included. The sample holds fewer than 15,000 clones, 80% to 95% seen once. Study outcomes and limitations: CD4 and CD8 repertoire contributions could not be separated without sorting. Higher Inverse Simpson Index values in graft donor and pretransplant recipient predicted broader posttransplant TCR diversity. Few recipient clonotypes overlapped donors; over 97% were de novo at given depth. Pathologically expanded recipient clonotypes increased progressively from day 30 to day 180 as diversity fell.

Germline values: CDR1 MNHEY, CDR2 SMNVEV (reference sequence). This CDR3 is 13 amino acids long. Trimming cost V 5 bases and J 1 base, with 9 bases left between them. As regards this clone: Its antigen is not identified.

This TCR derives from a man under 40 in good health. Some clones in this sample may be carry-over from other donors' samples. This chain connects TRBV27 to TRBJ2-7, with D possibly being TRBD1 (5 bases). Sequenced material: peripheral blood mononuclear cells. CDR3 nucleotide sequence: TGTGCCAGCAGTCCAGGGTCGTCCTACGAGCAGTACTTC. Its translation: CASSPGSSYEQYF.